This T cell receptor beta chain was identified during a study of blood T cell repertoires in COVID-19. Study-wide background: PBMCs, B-cell-depleted T cells, or T cells were the source of the cDNA or gDNA that made up the material.

V shed 5 bases and J shed 3 bases, with 10 bases lying between them. The CDR3 totals 13 residues. The germline V gene has CDR1 MNHEY and CDR2 SMNVEV (reference sequence). TCRdb's copy holds only in-frame clones and misses some; the assay was immunoSEQ multiplex PCR. The sample lists some 140,000 clones, approximately 85% occurring once. Specimen: peripheral blood. The source of this sequence is a man in his 60s with COVID-19, enrolled during active disease. This sequence joins TRBV27 and TRBJ1-2; tentatively, D is TRBD1 (5 bases). The CDR3 DNA follows: TGTGCCAGCAGTCTGGGGGGTTACTATGGCTACACCTTC. The encoded protein is CASSLGGYYGYTF.